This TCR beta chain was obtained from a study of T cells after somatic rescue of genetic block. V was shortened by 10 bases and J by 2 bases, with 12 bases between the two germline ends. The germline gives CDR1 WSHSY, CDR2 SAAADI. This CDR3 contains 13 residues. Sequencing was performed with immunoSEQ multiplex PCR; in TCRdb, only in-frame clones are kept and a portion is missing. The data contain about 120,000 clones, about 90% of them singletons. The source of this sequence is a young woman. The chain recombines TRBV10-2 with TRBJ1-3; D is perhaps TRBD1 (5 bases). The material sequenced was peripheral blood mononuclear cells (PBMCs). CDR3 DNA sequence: TGCGCCACCTTGACAGCCCCTGGAAACACCATATATTTT. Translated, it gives CATLTAPGNTIYF.